What follows are 3 T cell receptor beta chains derived from one specimen sequenced in a study of cytomegalovirus exposure and HLA in healthy donors. TCRdb keeps only in-frame clones here, not all; method: immunoSEQ multiplex PCR. Among some 120,000 clones listed, approximately 91% were seen once. Sequenced sample: PBMCs. These receptors were taken from a man aged 25-45 years in good health and CMV-seronegative.

The chain employs TRBV7-2 and TRBJ1-4; 8 bases align to TRBD1. J lost 7 bases, V lost 6 bases, and 7 bases had no gene match. Germline CDR1 is SGHTA and CDR2 is FQGNSA. CDR3 length: 14 residues. The chain's CDR3 is CASSYRTGSEKLFF. The CDR3 DNA sequence: TGTGCCAGCAGTTACAGGACAGGGAGTGAAAAACTGTTTTTT.

The chain recombines TRBV5-4 with TRBJ1-1; perhaps TRBD1 as D (6 bases). Trimming removed 0 bases from V and 7 bases from J, with 7 bases in between. The CDR3 extends over 12 amino acids. Germline V gives CDR1 SGHNT, CDR2 YYREEE (reference sequence). The CDR3 DNA follows: TGTGCCAGCAGCTTGGTACAGGGTGAAGCTTTCTTT. It specifies CASSLVQGEAFF.

The V call is TRBV30, the J call TRBJ2-1, with a possible D match to TRBD2 (5 bases). The CDR3 loop spans 13 amino acids. Looked up from germline, CDR1 is GTSNPN and CDR2 is SVGIG (reference sequence). V shed 0 bases and J shed 5 bases, with 8 bases lying between them. In DNA form, the CDR3 reads TGTGCCTGGAGTGTTGGGGAGCACAATGAGCAGTTCTTC. Amino acids: CAWSVGEHNEQFF. The full variable domain, rest sourced from reference TRBV30 and TRBJ2-1, is SQTIHQWPATLVQPVGSPLSLECTVEGTSNPNLYWYRQAAGRGLQLLFYSVGIGQISSEVPQNLSASRPQDRQFILSSKKLLLSDSGFYLCAWSVGEHNEQFFGPGTRLTVL.